These T cell receptor beta chains were read from a single sample in a study of blood T cells in healthy people across ages. TCRdb re-analysed the 5' RACE reads in MiXCR, keeping a single row per CDR3 protein. This table holds around 800,000 distinct CDR3 sequences, under 45% found once. Sequenced sample: blood. These receptors were obtained from a man between 60 and 70 years old in good health. Both conserved end residues are trimmed from each CDR3. D genes are given only for firm matches.

CDR3	J	D	V
SAGIGDTQY	TRBJ2-3	-	TRBV20-1
AWSVQGVSYNGQY	TRBJ2-7	-	TRBV30
ASSYSGRGPSGANVLT	TRBJ2-6	-	TRBV6-5
ASSPGSVNNQPQH	TRBJ1-5	-	TRBV6-2/TRBV6-3
ASSARQGAETTEKLF	TRBJ1-4	TRBD1	TRBV9
ASSESTGGGNQPQH	TRBJ1-5	TRBD1	TRBV25-1
ASSQVPGGMDTQY	TRBJ2-3	TRBD1	TRBV4-1
ASSLVGRSRSRGAF	TRBJ1-1	-	TRBV7-2
ASRPGLAGGNQKTQY	TRBJ2-5	TRBD2	TRBV5-1
ASTRDNNNYGYT	TRBJ1-2	-	TRBV9
ASSFGVEETQY	TRBJ2-5	-	TRBV13
ASSLPGQGACEQY	TRBJ2-7	TRBD1	TRBV7-7
SAAPGSQETQF	-	-	TRBV20-1
ASGLANEQF	TRBJ2-1	TRBD2	TRBV6-2/TRBV6-3
VSSHNADLKVNEQF	TRBJ2-1	-	TRBV3-1
ASSLTRYEQY	TRBJ2-7	-	TRBV7-8
ASSSGGGPGYEQY	TRBJ2-7	TRBD2	TRBV7-9
SVLEPSYEQY	TRBJ2-7	-	TRBV29-1
ASRLDGETQY	TRBJ2-5	-	TRBV7-2
SARDHLAVNYEQY	-	-	TRBV20-1
SVRREKAF	TRBJ1-1	-	TRBV29-1
ASSEWGVGEQY	-	-	TRBV6-1
ASSSPAGRAKNIQY	TRBJ2-4	-	TRBV6-5
ASSPQSRYEQY	-	-	TRBV6-2/TRBV6-3
ASSLAKGVNTEAF	TRBJ1-1	-	TRBV7-8
ASSQDQGYLLNQPQH	TRBJ1-5	-	TRBV3-1
SVGGASYNEQF	TRBJ2-1	-	TRBV29-1
SASGAGEGKSPLH	TRBJ1-6	-	TRBV20-1
AISRDTEQF	TRBJ2-1	-	TRBV10-3
TSSSPTRSERQGTQY	TRBJ2-5	-	TRBV11-3
ASSLFSALDSPLH	TRBJ1-6	-	TRBV5-1
SVSRASGDQPQH	TRBJ1-5	-	TRBV20-1
ASSFDRYNQPQH	TRBJ1-5	-	TRBV7-2
ASGLGRLIADTEY	TRBJ2-3	-	TRBV12-5
SASVTTGEQY	TRBJ2-7	-	TRBV20-1
ASSFLDRGPTDTQY	TRBJ2-3	-	TRBV28
ASRGGGSEQY	TRBJ2-7	-	TRBV6-2/TRBV6-3
ASSFASIPGTGDTDTQY	TRBJ2-3	TRBD1	TRBV5-1
SARDGPSGAQF	TRBJ2-1	-	TRBV20-1
SVEDRSGGLTYEQY	TRBJ2-7	TRBD2	TRBV29-1
ASFLRGGGQPQH	TRBJ1-5	-	TRBV6-1
SGEGDYGYT	TRBJ1-2	-	TRBV29-1
ASSVAGSSLSGANVLT	TRBJ2-6	-	TRBV9
ASSYSSGFNYGYT	TRBJ1-2	-	TRBV6-2/TRBV6-3
ASSFFRTDSNQPQH	TRBJ1-5	-	TRBV7-2
ASSEAPTGPLSYEQY	TRBJ2-7	-	TRBV2
ASSQGSDGADTQY	TRBJ2-3	-	TRBV4-3
AISDTRYEQY	TRBJ2-7	-	TRBV10-3
ASSPGGTGINPYTHNEQF	TRBJ2-1	TRBD1	TRBV11-2
ASSPTRGPPQETQY	TRBJ2-5	TRBD1	TRBV9